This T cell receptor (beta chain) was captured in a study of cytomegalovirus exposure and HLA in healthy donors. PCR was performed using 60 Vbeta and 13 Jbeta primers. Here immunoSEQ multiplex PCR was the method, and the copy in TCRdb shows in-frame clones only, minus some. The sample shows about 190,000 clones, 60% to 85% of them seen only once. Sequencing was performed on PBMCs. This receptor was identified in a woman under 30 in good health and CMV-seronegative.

The CDR3 DNA reads TGTGCCAGCAGCGTACAGGGAAGTGATGAAAAACTGTTTTTT. Translation: CASSVQGSDEKLFF. This chain joins TRBV9 and TRBJ1-4; D possibly corresponds to TRBD1 (5 bases). Per the germline V gene, CDR1 is SGDLS and CDR2 is YYNGEE. V lost 1 base to trimming and J lost 6 bases, with 10 bases between them. The CDR3 sequence is 14 residues long. Using reference TRBV9 and TRBJ1-4 for the parts outside the CDR3, the full variable domain is DSGVTQTPKHLITATGQRVTLRCSPRSGDLSVYWYQQSLDQGLQFLIQYYNGEERAKGNILERFSAQQFPDLHSELNLSSLELGDSALYFCASSVQGSDEKLFFGSGTQLSVL.